This record looks at one TCR beta chain sequence and its context. TCRdb reprocessed the RT-PCR reads with MiXCR, giving one entry per CDR3 protein. The data show roughly 500,000 distinct CDR3 sequences, around 21% seen once. The data were taken from a study of response to subunit inactivated influenza vaccine. The CDR3 is 15 residues long. V gave up 4 bases and J gave up 4 bases, with 17 bases separating them. From germline, CDR1 is DFQATT and CDR2 SNEGSKA (reference sequence). The same specimen was also included in a second study, on T cells expressing NK-cell markers. That work contributes: The cDNA for TCR beta came from 5'RACE template switching with UMIs. NKG2C+ dominant clonotypes from 5 or 6 donors made up about 1.0-7.5% of CD8+ T cells.

Sequenced material: CD4+ T cells sorted from PBMCs, taken 12 days after vaccination. This chain connects TRBV20-1 to TRBJ2-1, with a possible D match to TRBD1 (5 bases). This TCR was recovered from a man in his fifties who received an inactivated influenza vaccine. The CDR3 region is CSATKTDPPYNEQFF. CDR3 nucleotides: TGCAGTGCTACCAAGACAGACCCCCCGTACAATGAGCAGTTCTTC.